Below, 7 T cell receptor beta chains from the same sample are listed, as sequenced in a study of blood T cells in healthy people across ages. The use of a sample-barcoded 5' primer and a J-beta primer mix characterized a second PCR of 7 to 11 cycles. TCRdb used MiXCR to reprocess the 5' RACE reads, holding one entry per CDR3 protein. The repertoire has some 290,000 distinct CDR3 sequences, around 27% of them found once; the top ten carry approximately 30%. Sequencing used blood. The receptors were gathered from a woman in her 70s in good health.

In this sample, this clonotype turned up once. In nucleotides, the CDR3 is TGCAGCGTTCGGACAGGACTCTCCTTAAGCTACACCTTC. It yields the protein CSVRTGLSLSYTF. This chain joins TRBV29-1 and TRBJ1-2; 7 nucleotides match TRBD1. The V and J ends lost 5 bases and 9 bases, in that order; junction bases with no gene match: 12. The CDR3 is made up of 13 amino acids. Germline CDR1 SQVTM, CDR2 ANQGSEA.

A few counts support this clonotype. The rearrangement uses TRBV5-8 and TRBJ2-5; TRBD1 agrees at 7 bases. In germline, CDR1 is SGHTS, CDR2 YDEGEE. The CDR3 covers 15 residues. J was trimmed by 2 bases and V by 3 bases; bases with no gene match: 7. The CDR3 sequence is CASSSIWTGQETQYF. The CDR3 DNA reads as TGTGCCAGCAGCTCAATTTGGACAGGACAAGAGACCCAGTACTTC. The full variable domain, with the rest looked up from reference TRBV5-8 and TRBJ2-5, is EAGVTQSPTHLIKTRGQQATLRCSPISGHTSVYWYQQALGLGLQFLLWYDEGEERNRGNFPPRFSGRQFPNYSSELNVNALELEDSALYLCASSSIWTGQETQYFGPGTRLLVL.

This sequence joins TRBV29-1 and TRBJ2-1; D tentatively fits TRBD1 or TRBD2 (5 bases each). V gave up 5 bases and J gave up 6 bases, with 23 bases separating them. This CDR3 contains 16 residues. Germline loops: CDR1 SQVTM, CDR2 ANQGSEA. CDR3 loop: CSVPATGTQSPNEQFF. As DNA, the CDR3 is TGCAGCGTTCCAGCAACCGGGACCCAGAGTCCCAATGAGCAGTTCTTC.

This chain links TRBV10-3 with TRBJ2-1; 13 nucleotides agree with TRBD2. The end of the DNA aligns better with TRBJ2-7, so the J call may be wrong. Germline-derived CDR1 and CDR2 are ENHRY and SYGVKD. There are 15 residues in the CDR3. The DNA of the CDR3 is TGTGCCATCAAGGGACTAGCGGGGTCCTCCTACGAGCAGTACTTC. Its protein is CAIKGLAGSSYEQYF.

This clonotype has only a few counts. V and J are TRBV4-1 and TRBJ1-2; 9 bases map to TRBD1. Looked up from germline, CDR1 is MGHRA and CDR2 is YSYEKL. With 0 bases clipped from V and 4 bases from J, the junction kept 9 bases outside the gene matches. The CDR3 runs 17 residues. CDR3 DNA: TGCGCCAGCAGCCAAGAGGAAGGGACAGGGAGTCGCTATGGCTACACCTTC. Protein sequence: CASSQEEGTGSRYGYTF.

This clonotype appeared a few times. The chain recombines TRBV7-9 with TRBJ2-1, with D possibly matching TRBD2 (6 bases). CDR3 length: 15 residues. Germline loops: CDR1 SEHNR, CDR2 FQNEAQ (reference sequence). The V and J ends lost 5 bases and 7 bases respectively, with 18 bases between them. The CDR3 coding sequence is TGTGCCAGCAGCCTACTGGCGGGAAAAGGGAATGAGCAGTTCTTC. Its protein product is CASSLLAGKGNEQFF.

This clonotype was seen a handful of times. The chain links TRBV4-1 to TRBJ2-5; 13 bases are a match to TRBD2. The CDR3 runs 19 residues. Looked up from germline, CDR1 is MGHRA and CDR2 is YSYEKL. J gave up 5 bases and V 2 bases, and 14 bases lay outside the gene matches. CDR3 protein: CASSQKTGTSGVGGETQYF. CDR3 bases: TGCGCCAGCAGCCAAAAAACCGGGACTAGCGGGGTTGGTGGGGAGACCCAGTACTTC.